This T cell receptor (beta chain) appears in the sequencing data of a study of blood T cells in healthy people across ages. The wider study: Template switching captured about one barcoded beta molecule per two T cells.

Germline assignment: CDR1 SGHTA and CDR2 FQGNSA. The CDR3 runs to 15 residues. For the second PCR, which ran for about 7 to 12 cycles, a sample-barcoded 5' primer and a J-beta primer mix were used. TCRdb re-derived calls from the 5' RACE reads in MiXCR, one entry per CDR3 protein. The data show roughly 2 million distinct CDR3 sequences, around half seen once. The V gene is TRBV7-2, the J gene TRBJ2-1; 8 bases line up with TRBD2. The J call is doubtful: the DNA matches TRBJ2-7 better. The receptor comes from a woman between 40 and 55 years old in good health. The source material was blood. In DNA, the CDR3 is TGTGCCAGCAGTCCTAGCGGGTCCTCCTACAATGAGCAGTACTTC. This encodes CASSPSGSSYNEQYF.